This T cell receptor (beta chain) originates from a study of blood T cell repertoires in COVID-19. Study-level information: Nucleic acid was either cDNA or gDNA, and it came from T cells, B-cell-depleted T cells, or PBMCs.

Clones were sequenced by immunoSEQ multiplex PCR, and TCRdb holds only the in-frame ones, with some missing. Among a few hundred thousand clones listed, more than 70% were seen once. Trimming left V 10 bases short and J 0 bases short, with 16 bases between. The germline V gene has CDR1 SNHLY and CDR2 FYNNEI. The CDR3 is made up of 15 amino acids. The receptor's source is a woman in her 50s with acute or convalescent COVID-19. Input material: peripheral blood. This chain joins TRBV2 and TRBJ2-4, with D tentatively TRBD1 (5 bases). The CDR3, as DNA: TGTGCCACCCAGGGATCACAACTAGCCAAAAACATTCAGTACTTC. This gives the protein CATQGSQLAKNIQYF.